This T cell receptor beta chain derives from a study of CD8 T cells in ankylosing spondylitis. Findings of the study overall: Certain motif variants had earlier been reported in reactive arthritis synovial fluid and blood. Blood of patients with ankylosing spondylitis appeared to be characterized by a TCR beta motif of several highly homologous variants.

Germline CDR1 reads DFQATT; CDR2 reads SNEGSKA (reference sequence). V lost 3 bases to trimming and J lost 5 bases; unmatched junction nucleotides: 2. CDR3 length equals 12 residues. This clonotype was detected many times. Antigen specificity is unknown. Preparation of TCR beta libraries was done by quantitative 5'-RACE with molecular barcodes. TCRdb processed the 5' RACE reads anew with MiXCR; each CDR3 protein has one entry. This table has tens of thousands of distinct CDR3 sequences, less than 6% appearing once. Material: blood, either unsorted or a sorted T cell fraction (not recorded which). The V call is TRBV20-1, the J call TRBJ1-2, with TRBD1 matching over 8 bases. This clonotype was obtained from a male donor with ankylosing spondylitis or in good health (not recorded which). The CDR3 sequence: CSASGTGYGYTF. DNA of the CDR3: TGCAGTGCTAGCGGGACAGGTTATGGCTACACCTTC.